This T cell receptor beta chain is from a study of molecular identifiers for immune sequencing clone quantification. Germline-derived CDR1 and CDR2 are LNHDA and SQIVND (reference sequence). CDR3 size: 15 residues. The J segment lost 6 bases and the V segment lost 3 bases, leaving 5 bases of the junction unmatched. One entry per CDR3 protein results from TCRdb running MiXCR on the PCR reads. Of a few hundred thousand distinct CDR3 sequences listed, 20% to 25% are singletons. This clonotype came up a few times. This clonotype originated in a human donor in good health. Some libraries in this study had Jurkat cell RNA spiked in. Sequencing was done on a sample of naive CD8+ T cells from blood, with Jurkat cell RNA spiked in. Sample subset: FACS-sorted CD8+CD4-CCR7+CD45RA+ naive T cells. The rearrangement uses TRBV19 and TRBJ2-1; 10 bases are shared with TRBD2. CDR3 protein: CASSIGVAGGNEQFF. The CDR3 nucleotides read TGTGCCAGTAGTATTGGGGTAGCGGGGGGCAATGAGCAGTTCTTC. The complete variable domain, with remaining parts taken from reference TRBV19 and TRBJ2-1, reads DGGITQSPKYLFRKEGQNVTLSCEQNLNHDAMYWYRQDPGQGLRLIYYSQIVNDFQKGDIAEGYSVSREKKESFPLTVTSAQKNPTAFYLCASSIGVAGGNEQFFGPGTRLTVL.